This TCR beta chain was sequenced during a study of identical twins. Germline V CDR1 and CDR2: SGHTA, FQGNSA. The junction had 13 bases not matched to a gene; V was cut back by 5 bases and J by 12 bases. The CDR3 sequence is 15 residues long. This clonotype was counted only a few times. Its antigen is unknown. MiXCR, run by TCRdb on the 5' RACE reads, gives a single entry per CDR3 protein. This table holds 470,000 or so distinct CDR3 sequences, 24% found once. Whole-study results and caveats: Excess low generation probability was seen in twin-shared out-of-frame alpha sequences.

These data were also reused for a study on T cells expressing NK-cell markers. From that study: Just one sequenced donor of eight was HCMV-seronegative, while seven were seropositive. 1.0-7.0% of CD8+ T cells in six or seven donors belonged to dominant NKG2C+ clonotypes.

The genes are TRBV7-2 and TRBJ2-1, with 10 bases matching TRBD2. Sequenced material: CD4+ T cells sorted from blood. The TCR originated in a woman aged 18-29 years in good health. CDR3 DNA: TGTGCCAGCAGCGTTCGGACTAGCGGTCCCAGGACGCAGTTCTTC. Its protein is CASSVRTSGPRTQFF.